This T cell receptor beta chain was obtained from a study of cytomegalovirus exposure and HLA in healthy donors. Study in general: Out of 170 million or so T cells, an earlier analysis found over 100 million unique TCR beta sequences in total.

PCR primers comprised 60 Vbeta and 13 Jbeta primers. TCRdb's table, derived via immunoSEQ multiplex PCR, lists solely in-frame clones and lacks some. The table records approximately 190,000 clones, approximately 82% of them present only once. Germline CDR1 is MNHEY and CDR2 is SVGAGI. J gave up 2 bases and V 0 bases, and 1 base lay outside the gene matches. This CDR3 comprises 15 residues. Whole-study results and caveats: Most subjects' HLA-A and HLA-B alleles were reportedly predicted from TCR beta sequences. Researchers counted roughly 150 TCR beta chains as cytomegalovirus-associated. Rates of TCR association differed by HLA locus in a later analysis, with DRB1 highest and HLA-C lowest.

In regard to this clone: Its matching antigen is unknown.

The V gene is TRBV6-5, the J gene TRBJ1-3, with 7 bases matching TRBD1. This TCR came from a man in his forties in good health and CMV-seropositive. Sequencing was performed on PBMCs. CDR3 region: CASSYSGTAGNTIYF. The CDR3 region has the DNA TGTGCCAGCAGTTACTCCGGGACAGCTGGAAACACCATATATTTT.